The TCR beta chain under discussion was sequenced for a study of beta chain features in type 1 diabetes. For the study at large: Sorted cells from all samples, numbering 107,917,701, were examined.

This clone has only a few counts. No antigen is known for it. All of the isolated RNA was reverse transcribed, so expressed TCRB transcripts were sequenced. Profiling relied on immunoSEQ multiplex PCR, and the TCRdb table lists in-frame clones only, not all of them. The table shows 150,000 to 190,000 clones, with over 9% occurring only once. A sort by CD45RO/CCR7/CD25/CD127/CD95/CD27 yielded CD4+ naive, central memory, regulatory and stem cell-like memory cells. Per germline, CDR1 SGHNT and CDR2 YYREEE (reference sequence). This CDR3 has 13 amino acids. V was shortened by 3 bases and J by 1 base, with 6 bases between the two germline ends. General study results and limits: Type 1 diabetes patients had moderately but significantly shorter TCRB CDR3s in all four CD4+ subsets. Over-representation of high TCR-expressing cells was a possible consequence of cDNA sequencing. A closer apparent resemblance between naive, central memory and Treg TCRB repertoires was seen in patients than in healthy donors.

This TCR came from a man aged 30 to 45 with type 1 diabetes. The genes are TRBV5-4 and TRBJ2-3; D possibly corresponds to TRBD2 (5 bases). The sequencing input was central memory CD4+ T cells from blood. CDR3 sequence reads: CASSWRGTDTQYF. In DNA form, the CDR3 reads TGTGCCAGCAGCTGGCGGGGCACAGATACGCAGTATTTT.